These 16 T cell receptor beta chains originate from one sample sequenced in a study of blood T cell repertoires in COVID-19. The protocol was immunoSEQ multiplex PCR, while the TCRdb copy is restricted to in-frame clones and leaves out a portion. This sample has about 71,000 clones; about 83% occur once, and the top ten carry approximately 7%. Material: peripheral blood. The receptors shown here come from a young man with COVID-19, enrolled during active disease.

This clone has a handful of counts. The chain employs TRBV10-3 and TRBJ1-5, with D perhaps matching TRBD1 (5 bases). The CDR3 spans 13 residues. The germline V and J ends were trimmed by 5 bases and 8 bases, with 13 bases remaining between them. Germline V gene data show CDR1 as ENHRY and CDR2 as SYGVKD. Here the CDR3 reads CAISKGPREPQHF. The CDR3 nucleotides are TGTGCCATCAGTAAGGGCCCCAGGGAGCCCCAGCATTTT.

This clone appeared a single time. The CDR3 sequence: CASSRREADEKLFF. CDR3 nucleotides: TGTGCCAGCAGTCGCAGGGAGGCGGATGAAAAACTGTTTTTT. This chain connects TRBV6-2 or TRBV6-3 to TRBJ1-4, with D tentatively TRBD1 (5 bases). The V and J ends lost 5 bases and 6 bases respectively, with 13 bases between them. The CDR3 loop spans 14 amino acids. CDR1 and CDR2 from the germline V gene are MNHEY and SVGEGT.

The V and J genes are TRBV15 and TRBJ1-5, with 8 positions matching TRBD1. V lost 3 bases to trimming and J lost 3 bases; unmatched junction nucleotides: 7. The CDR3 extends over 16 amino acids. The germline V gene has CDR1 LNHNV and CDR2 YYDKDF (reference sequence). For the CDR3, the DNA is TGTGCCACCAGCAGGAATGACAGGGGTTACAATCAGCCCCAGCATTTT. As protein: CATSRNDRGYNQPQHF. Looking up the rest from reference TRBV15 and TRBJ1-5 gives the full variable domain: DAMVIQNPRYQVTQFGKPVTLSCSQTLNHNVMYWYQQKSSQAPKLLFHYYDKDFNNEADTPDNFQSRRPNTSFCFLDIRSPGLGDTAMYLCATSRNDRGYNQPQHFGDGTRLSIL.

This clone came up once. The CDR3 nucleotides read TGTGCCAGCAGTACCCAGGGTACTCAGCCCCAGCATTTT. Translating gives CASSTQGTQPQHF. This chain links TRBV12-3 or TRBV12-4 with TRBJ1-5, with D perhaps matching TRBD1 (5 bases). The CDR3 covers 13 residues. V was pared by 5 bases and J by 6 bases, with 11 bases between.

CDR3: CASSGTQGSNQPQHF. DNA for the CDR3: TGCGCCAGCAGTGGGACACAGGGTTCCAATCAGCCCCAGCATTTT. This rearrangement joins TRBV10-2 to TRBJ1-5, with D perhaps matching TRBD1 (6 bases). The ends were cut back, 4 bases at V and 3 bases at J, with 13 bases in the middle. The germline V gene encodes CDR1 WSHSY and CDR2 SAAADI. This CDR3 region has 15 residues.

The chain carries TRBV4-1 and TRBJ2-3; 9 bases match TRBD1. Germline-derived CDR1 and CDR2 are MGHRA and YSYEKL. Trimming took 1 base from V and 6 from J; bases not matched to a gene: 11. This CDR3 contains 17 residues. In nucleotides, the CDR3 is TGCGCCAGCAGCCAAGCTAGGACAGGGGCCACCACGGATACGCAGTATTTT. It is translated as CASSQARTGATTDTQYF.

This chain uses TRBV2 with TRBJ2-1, with D perhaps matching TRBD2 (7 bases). Germline V gene sequence: CDR1 SNHLY, CDR2 FYNNEI. V was clipped by 7 bases and J by 8 bases, with 15 bases between them. The CDR3 is made up of 13 amino acids. In nucleotides, the CDR3 is TGTGCCAGCATCCCGGTGGGGGGGCATGAGCAGTTCTTC. It yields the protein CASIPVGGHEQFF.

This chain links TRBV30 with TRBJ2-1, with 9 bases lining up with TRBD2. The J segment lost 8 bases and the V segment lost 5 bases, leaving 4 bases of the junction unmatched. Per the germline V gene, CDR1 is GTSNPN and CDR2 is SVGIG (reference sequence). The CDR3 is 12 amino acids. CDR3 coding DNA: TGTGCCTGGGGGGGACTAGCTGATGAGCAGTTCTTC. This gives the protein CAWGGLADEQFF.

The chain combines TRBV14 with TRBJ1-2; TRBD1 matches at 8 bases. The trim removed 4 bases at V and 0 bases at J, leaving 4 bases unmatched. Germline loops: CDR1 SGHDN, CDR2 FVKESK. The CDR3 is 15 residues long. Written as DNA, the CDR3 is TGTGCCAGCAGCCTAACAGGGGGACCTAACTATGGCTACACCTTC. Translated, it gives CASSLTGGPNYGYTF. Complete variable domain (other parts from reference TRBV14 and TRBJ1-2): EAGVTQFPSHSVIEKGQTVTLRCDPISGHDNLYWYRRVMGKEIKFLLHFVKESKQDESGMPNNRFLAERTGGTYSTLKVQPAELEDSGVYFCASSLTGGPNYGYTFGSGTRLTVV.

The genes are TRBV7-8 and TRBJ1-3, with D perhaps matching TRBD1 (5 bases). Trimming took 0 bases from V and 8 from J, leaving 14 bases between them. This CDR3 is 15 amino acids long. Germline V gives CDR1 SGHVS, CDR2 FQNEAQ. This CDR3 reads CASSLARGPGDTIYF. In nucleotides, the CDR3 is TGTGCCAGCAGCTTAGCGCGGGGACCGGGGGACACCATATATTTT.

The chain employs TRBV25-1 and TRBJ2-3; D might be TRBD2 (6 bases). The CDR3 loop spans 15 amino acids. Germline V gene sequence: CDR1 MGHDK, CDR2 SYGVNS. Trimming removed 3 bases from V and 2 bases from J, with 12 bases in between. In nucleotides, the CDR3 is TGTGCCAGCAGTGATTCGGCGGGAAACACAGATACGCAGTATTTT. Residues: CASSDSAGNTDTQYF. The full variable domain, rest sourced from reference TRBV25-1 and TRBJ2-3, is EADIYQTPRYLVIGTGKKITLECSQTMGHDKMYWYQQDPGMELHLIHYSYGVNSTEKGDLSSESTVSRIRTEHFPLTLESARPSHTSQYLCASSDSAGNTDTQYFGPGTRLTVL.

The genes are TRBV6-5 and TRBJ1-2; D gene uncertain. Per germline, CDR1 MNHEY and CDR2 SVGAGI. Trimming removed 4 bases from V and 1 base from J, with 13 bases in between. The CDR3 length is 15 residues. Here the CDR3 DNA reads TGTGCCAGCAGTTCTTACCGGGGAGTTAACTATGGCTACACCTTC. Translated, it gives CASSSYRGVNYGYTF.

The table lists this clone with a count of one. The rearrangement links TRBV11-2 to TRBJ2-1; TRBD2 agrees at 11 bases. V shed 7 bases and J 4 bases; nucleotides not matched to a gene: 6. CDR3 length: 15 residues. CDR1 is SGHAT, CDR2 FQNNGV, per germline. The CDR3 DNA reads TGTGCCAGCACCCAGGGACTAGCGGTTTACAATGAGCAGTTCTTC. It encodes CASTQGLAVYNEQFF.

V and J are TRBV30 and TRBJ1-2; 11 positions agree with TRBD1. Trimming at V came to 7 bases and at J to 3 bases, leaving 7 bases not matched to a gene. Germline loops: CDR1 GTSNPN, CDR2 SVGIG (reference sequence). This CDR3 contains 14 residues. CDR3: CALLDRGQDYGYTF. CDR3 sequence (DNA): TGTGCCTTGCTGGACAGGGGGCAGGACTATGGCTACACCTTC.

CDR3 sequence (DNA): TGCGCCAGCAGTGCTTTACAGGGGACGTCGGGCACCGGGGAGCTGTTTTTT. It specifies CASSALQGTSGTGELFF. The chain combines TRBV10-1 with TRBJ2-2, with 7 bases fitting TRBD1. CDR3 length equals 17 residues. Germline V lookup: CDR1 WNHNN, CDR2 SYGVQD (reference sequence). The junction had 12 bases not matched to a gene; V was cut back by 4 bases and J by 4 bases.

This clone was recorded only once. In nucleotides, the CDR3 is TGTGCCAGCAGTTCCCGGGACAGGGGAGACATTCAGTACTTC. As protein: CASSSRDRGDIQYF. The chain couples TRBV28 to TRBJ2-4; 10 nucleotides line up with TRBD1. CDR1 is MDHEN, CDR2 SYDVKM, per germline. V lost 4 bases and J lost 8; bases outside the gene matches: 5. The CDR3 covers 14 residues.